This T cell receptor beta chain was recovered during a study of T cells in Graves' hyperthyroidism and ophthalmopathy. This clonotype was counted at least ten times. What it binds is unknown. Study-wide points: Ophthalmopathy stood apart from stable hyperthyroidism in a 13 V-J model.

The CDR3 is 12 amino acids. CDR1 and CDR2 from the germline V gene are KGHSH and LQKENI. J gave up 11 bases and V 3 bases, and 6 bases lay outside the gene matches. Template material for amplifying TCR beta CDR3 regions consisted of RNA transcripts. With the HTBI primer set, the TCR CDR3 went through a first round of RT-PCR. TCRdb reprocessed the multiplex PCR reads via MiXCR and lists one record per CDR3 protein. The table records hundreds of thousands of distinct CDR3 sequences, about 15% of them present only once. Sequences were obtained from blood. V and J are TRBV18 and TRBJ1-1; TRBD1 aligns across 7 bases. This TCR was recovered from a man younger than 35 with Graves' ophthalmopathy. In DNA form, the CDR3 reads TGTGCCAGCTCACCTCCGACAGGGTGGGCTTTCTTT. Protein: CASSPPTGWAFF.